This TCR beta chain was recovered during a study of CD8 T cells in Susac syndrome. Sequencing of TCR beta drew on CD8+ and CD4+ T cells from blood. Negative isolation yielded CD4+ and CD8+ T cells, and FACS enriched TEMRA cells. Germline V gene data show CDR1 as LGHNT and CDR2 as FRNRAP. The ends were cut back, 6 bases at V and 0 bases at J, with 6 bases in the middle. The CDR3 runs to 13 residues. Reverse transcription of roughly 0.5 to 1 ug RNA used random hexamers. By means of immunoSEQ multiplex PCR, TCR beta CDR3 spanning 54 Vbeta and 13 Jbeta underwent amplification. TCRdb fed the immunoSEQ multiplex PCR reads into MiXCR, producing one record per CDR3 protein. The sample has 100,000 to 150,000 distinct CDR3 sequences; about 92% are singletons.

The sequenced sample was CD4+ T cells from PBMCs. This TCR derives from a human donor with multiple sclerosis. The gene calls are TRBV12-5 and TRBJ2-1, with D hard to call. CDR3 DNA: TGTGCTAGTGGCCCCCGCTCCTACAATGAGCAGTTCTTC. Protein product: CASGPRSYNEQFF.